Below, 21 T cell receptor beta chains from the same sample are listed, as sequenced in a study of T cells after yellow fever vaccination. TCRdb reprocessed the 5' RACE reads with MiXCR, giving one entry per CDR3 protein. Of 110,000 to 150,000 distinct CDR3 sequences in the sample, about 7% were seen once. Sequencing used CD4+ T cells sorted from PBMCs, obtained 10 days after the yellow fever booster vaccination. These receptors were obtained from a young man who received the YFV17D yellow fever vaccine.

Ten or more counts support this clonotype. The chain combines TRBV10-3 with TRBJ2-5; no definite D call. From germline, CDR1 is ENHRY and CDR2 SYGVKD. V gave up 6 bases and J gave up 4 bases, with 12 bases separating them. The CDR3 runs 13 residues. This CDR3 reads CAIRGEVRETQYF. CDR3 DNA sequence: TGTGCCATCAGGGGCGAGGTGCGAGAGACCCAGTACTTC.

Ten or more counts support this clonotype. The chain carries TRBV29-1 and TRBJ2-6; D is unresolved. There are 12 residues in the CDR3. CDR1 is SQVTM, CDR2 ANQGSEA, per germline. Trimming cost V 5 bases and J 0 bases, with 2 bases left between them. The CDR3 region is CSVSSGANVLTF. The CDR3 DNA follows: TGCAGCGTTTCCTCTGGGGCCAACGTCCTGACTTTC.

This clonotype showed up many times. The genes are TRBV20-1 and TRBJ2-1; D possibly corresponds to TRBD1 (6 bases). The CDR3 loop spans 15 amino acids. CDR1 and CDR2 (germline): DFQATT, SNEGSKA (reference sequence). V lost 6 bases to trimming and J lost 4 bases, with 19 bases between them. CDR3 DNA sequence: TGCAGTGCGCCCCCTTGGACAGAGAATTACAATGAGCAGTTCTTC. Translated: CSAPPWTENYNEQFF.

This clonotype has a count of ten or more. The chain joins TRBV18 to TRBJ2-3; 8 bases align to TRBD2. CDR1 KGHSH and CDR2 LQKENI come from the germline V gene. Germline trimming cut 3 bases from V and 5 bases from J; bases unmatched to any gene: 7. The CDR3 is 15 amino acids. CDR3 amino acids: CASSPGGLAIDTQYF. CDR3 coding DNA: TGTGCCAGCTCACCCGGAGGACTAGCTATAGATACGCAGTATTTT.

This clonotype showed up many times. The CDR3 DNA is TGCGCCAGCAGCTCACTAGCCAAAAACATTCAGTACTTC. Translating it yields CASSSLAKNIQYF. The chain carries TRBV5-1 and TRBJ2-4; D remains ambiguous. The V end was cut by 3 bases, the J end by 0 bases, with 4 bases between. CDR1 and CDR2 (germline): SGHRS, YFSETQ. CDR3 length: 13 amino acids. The full variable domain, completed using reference TRBV5-1 and TRBJ2-4, is KAGVTQTPRYLIKTRGQQVTLSCSPISGHRSVSWYQQTPGQGLQFLFEYFSETQRNKGNFPGRFSGRQFSNSRSEMNVSTLELGDSALYLCASSSLAKNIQYFGAGTRLSVL.

This clonotype occurred many times. V usage is TRBV14 and J usage is TRBJ2-3; weak D call: TRBD2 (5 bases). Germline V gene lookup returns CDR1 SGHDN and CDR2 FVKESK. Trimming left V 4 bases short and J 2 bases short, with 19 bases between. CDR3 size: 17 residues. The CDR3 region has the DNA TGTGCCAGCAGCCGATCAGTTACAGCGGTATCCACAGATACGCAGTATTTT. Its translation is CASSRSVTAVSTDTQYF. The full variable domain, in which reference TRBV14 and TRBJ2-3 provide the parts outside the CDR3, is EAGVTQFPSHSVIEKGQTVTLRCDPISGHDNLYWYRRVMGKEIKFLLHFVKESKQDESGMPNNRFLAERTGGTYSTLKVQPAELEDSGVYFCASSRSVTAVSTDTQYFGPGTRLTVL.

This clonotype was observed at least ten times. The rearrangement joins TRBV5-6 to TRBJ2-5; 8 nucleotides align to TRBD2. CDR1 and CDR2 (germline): SGHDT, YYEEEE. Trimming removed 2 bases from V and 2 bases from J; junction bases left unmatched: 2. This CDR3 comprises 14 residues. As DNA, the CDR3 is TGTGCCAGCAGCTTTCGCGGGAGGCAAGAGACCCAGTACTTC. Encoded protein: CASSFRGRQETQYF.

This clonotype came up many times. The chain combines TRBV5-4 with TRBJ2-7; 7 bases fit TRBD2. The V segment lost 9 bases and the J segment 3 bases; nucleotides outside the gene matches: 9. The CDR3 consists of 13 residues. CDR1 SGHNT and CDR2 YYREEE come from the germline V gene (reference sequence). The CDR3 is CAMWEGENYEQYF. As DNA, the CDR3 is TGTGCCATGTGGGAGGGAGAGAACTACGAGCAGTACTTC.

This clonotype has a count of ten or more. The chain employs TRBV7-2 and TRBJ2-1; 8 bases match TRBD2. CDR1 and CDR2 from the germline V gene are SGHTA and FQGNSA. The J segment lost 9 bases and the V segment lost 4 bases, leaving 14 bases of the junction unmatched. This CDR3 region has 16 residues. Here the CDR3 DNA reads TGTGCCAGCAGCTCCCCAGCAGCGGGGGTGGGTGGTGAGCAGTTCTTC. Translation gives CASSSPAAGVGGEQFF. The entire variable domain, with the rest obtained from reference TRBV7-2 and TRBJ2-1, is as follows: GAGVSQSPSNKVTEKGKDVELRCDPISGHTALYWYRQSLGQGLEFLIYFQGNSAPDKSGLPSDRFSAERTGGSVSTLTIQRTQQEDSAVYLCASSSPAAGVGGEQFFGPGTRLTVL.

In regard to this clonotype: A much larger clone is a single base away; this may be a read error. The V gene is TRBV7-2, the J gene TRBJ2-3; D is possibly TRBD1 (6 bases). The V end was cut by 2 bases, the J end by 6 bases, with 15 bases between. Germline CDR1 is SGHTA and CDR2 is FQGNSA. The CDR3 totals 15 residues. CDR3 in DNA: TGTGCCAGCAGCTTATTGGGACAACAGACGGATACGCAGTATTTT. Protein: CASSLLGQQTDTQYF.

There are many counts of this clonotype. The chain carries TRBV10-3 and TRBJ2-5, with 10 positions matching TRBD2. CDR1 and CDR2 (germline): ENHRY, SYGVKD. CDR3 length: 14 residues. V lost 3 bases, J lost 4 bases, and 2 bases stayed unmatched. The CDR3 nucleotides are TGTGCCATCAGTGAAACTAGCGGGATAGAGACCCAGTACTTC. This sequence encodes CAISETSGIETQYF.

The table lists this clonotype with many counts. The chain combines TRBV12-3 or TRBV12-4 with TRBJ2-5, with unresolved D. There are 12 residues in the CDR3. V dropped 3 bases and J dropped 5 bases, with 7 bases sitting between them. CDR3 in DNA: TGTGCCAGCAGTTTTTTAGGGGAGACCCAGTACTTC. It is translated as CASSFLGETQYF.

A few counts support this clonotype. The rearrangement joins TRBV19 to TRBJ2-7; unclear D gene. V dropped 0 bases and J dropped 5 bases, with 8 bases sitting between them. The CDR3 covers 13 residues. Germline-derived CDR1 and CDR2 are LNHDA and SQIVND (reference sequence). CDR3 bases: TGTGCCAGTAGTATAGATAGGATGAACGAGCAGTACTTC. It translates to CASSIDRMNEQYF.

This clonotype appeared many times. The CDR3 region is CASSPTVAGEQYF. CDR3 nucleotide sequence: TGTGCCAGCTCCCCGACAGTGGCCGGCGAGCAGTACTTC. This chain joins TRBV18 and TRBJ2-7, with a possible D match to TRBD1 (5 bases). The V and J ends lost 6 bases and 6 bases respectively, with 15 bases between them. The length of the CDR3 is 13 residues. CDR1 KGHSH and CDR2 LQKENI come from the germline V gene.

This clonotype was detected many times. V gene TRBV20-1 combines with J gene TRBJ1-2, with a weak D call TRBD1 (5 bases). This CDR3 comprises 14 residues. CDR1 is DFQATT, CDR2 SNEGSKA, per germline (reference sequence). Trimming pared 6 bases from V and 7 bases from J, leaving 21 bases between. CDR3 protein: CSAVDTGTAFGYTF. CDR3 DNA sequence: TGCAGTGCCGTAGATACCGGGACGGCGTTTGGCTACACCTTC.

This clonotype was recorded at least ten times. The chain joins TRBV7-2 to TRBJ2-1; D ambiguous. Germline loops: CDR1 SGHTA, CDR2 FQGNSA. This CDR3 has 14 amino acids. V lost 2 bases to trimming and J lost 8 bases, with 13 bases between them. The CDR3 nucleotides read TGTGCCAGCAGCTTACTAGGTCGGGTAGATGAGCAGTTCTTC. This encodes CASSLLGRVDEQFF.

Many counts were recorded for this clonotype. The chain has TRBV21-1 and TRBJ2-1; no check of the table's D call, TRBD2, against the DNA was made. TRBV21-1 counts as a pseudogene. The length of the CDR3 is 16 residues. CDR3 bases: TGTGCCAGCAGCAAAGGTGGTAGCGGGAGGTTAGATGAGCAGTTCTTC. It yields the protein CASSKGGSGRLDEQFF.

The chain recombines TRBV20-1 with TRBJ2-7; 9 bases are a match to TRBD1. Per the germline V gene, CDR1 is DFQATT and CDR2 is SNEGSKA (reference sequence). V lost 5 bases and J lost 5; bases outside the gene matches: 7. CDR3 length: 13 amino acids. CDR3 sequence: CSAPGTGSHEQYF. DNA for the CDR3: TGCAGTGCTCCCGGGACAGGGTCCCACGAGCAGTACTTC.

This clonotype was recorded at least ten times. This chain's CDR3 is CASRRTSGDTGELFF. For the CDR3, the DNA is TGTGCCAGCAGGAGGACTAGCGGAGACACCGGGGAGCTGTTTTTT. This sequence joins TRBV25-1 and TRBJ2-2, with TRBD2 matching 10 bases. This CDR3 is built from 15 residues. Germline V gene lookup returns CDR1 MGHDK and CDR2 SYGVNS. With V trimmed by 6 bases and J by 3 bases, 4 bases remained unmatched.

This clonotype was seen at least ten times. The genes are TRBV9 and TRBJ2-1; 14 bases are shared with TRBD2. The CDR3 is 16 residues long. The ends lost 0 bases at V and 8 bases at J; junction bases unmatched: 4. Germline assignment: CDR1 SGDLS and CDR2 YYNGEE. In DNA, the CDR3 is TGTGCCAGCAGCGTAGGGACTAGCGGGAGGTTATATGAGCAGTTCTTC. The encoded protein is CASSVGTSGRLYEQFF.

Many counts were recorded for this clonotype. This chain connects TRBV10-1 to TRBJ2-3; perhaps TRBD2 as D (6 bases). Deletions cut 4 bases from V and 4 bases from J, with 12 bases between. Germline V gene data show CDR1 as WNHNN and CDR2 as SYGVQD (reference sequence). This CDR3 contains 14 residues. CDR3 residues: CASSGRERADTQYF. CDR3 DNA sequence: TGCGCCAGCAGTGGTCGGGAGCGCGCAGATACGCAGTATTTT.